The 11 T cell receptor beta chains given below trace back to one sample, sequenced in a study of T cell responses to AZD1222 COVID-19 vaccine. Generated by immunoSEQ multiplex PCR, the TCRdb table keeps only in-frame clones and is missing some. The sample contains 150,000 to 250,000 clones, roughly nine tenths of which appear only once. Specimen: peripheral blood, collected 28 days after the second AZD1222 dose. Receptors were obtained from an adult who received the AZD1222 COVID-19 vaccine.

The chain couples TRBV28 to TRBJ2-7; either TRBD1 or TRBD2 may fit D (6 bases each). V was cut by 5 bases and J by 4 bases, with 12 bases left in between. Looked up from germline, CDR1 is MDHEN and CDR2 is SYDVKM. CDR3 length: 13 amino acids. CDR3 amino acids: CASSQGGGYEQYF. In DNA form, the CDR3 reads TGTGCCAGCAGTCAAGGAGGGGGGTACGAGCAGTACTTC.

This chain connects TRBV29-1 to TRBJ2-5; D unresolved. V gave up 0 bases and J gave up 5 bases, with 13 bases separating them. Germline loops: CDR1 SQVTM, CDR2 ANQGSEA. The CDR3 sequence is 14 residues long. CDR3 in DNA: TGCAGCGTTGAAGATCCCTCAGGCGCGGAGACCCAGTACTTC. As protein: CSVEDPSGAETQYF.

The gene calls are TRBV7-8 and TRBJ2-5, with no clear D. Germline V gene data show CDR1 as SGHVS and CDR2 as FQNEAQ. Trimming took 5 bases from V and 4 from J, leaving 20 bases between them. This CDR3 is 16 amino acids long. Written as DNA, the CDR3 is TGTGCCAGCAGCCACTCACGACAACTCTCCCGAGAGACCCAGTACTTC. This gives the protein CASSHSRQLSRETQYF.

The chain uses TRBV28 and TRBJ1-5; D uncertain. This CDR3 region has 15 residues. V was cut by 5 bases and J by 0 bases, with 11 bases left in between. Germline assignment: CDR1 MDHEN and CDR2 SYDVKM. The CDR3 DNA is TGTGCCAGCAGTCCGGGCCTCACTAGCAATCAGCCCCAGCATTTT. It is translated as CASSPGLTSNQPQHF.

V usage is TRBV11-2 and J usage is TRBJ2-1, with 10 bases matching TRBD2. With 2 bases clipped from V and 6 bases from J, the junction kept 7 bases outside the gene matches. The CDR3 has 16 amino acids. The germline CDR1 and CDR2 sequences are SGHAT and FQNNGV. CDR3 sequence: CASSLTAGGLLNEQFF. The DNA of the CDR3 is TGTGCCAGCAGCTTAACAGCGGGAGGGCTTCTCAATGAGCAGTTCTTC.

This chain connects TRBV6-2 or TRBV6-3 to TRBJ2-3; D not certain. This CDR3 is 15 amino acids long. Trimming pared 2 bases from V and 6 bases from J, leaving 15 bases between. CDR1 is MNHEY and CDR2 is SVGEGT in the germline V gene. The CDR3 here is CASSYGRAARDTQYF. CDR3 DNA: TGTGCCAGCAGTTACGGTAGGGCAGCGCGGGATACGCAGTATTTT.

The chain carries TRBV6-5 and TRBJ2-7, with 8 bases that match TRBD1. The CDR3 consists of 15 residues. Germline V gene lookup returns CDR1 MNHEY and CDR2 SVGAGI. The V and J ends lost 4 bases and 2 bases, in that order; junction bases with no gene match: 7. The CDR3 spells CASSLTPGQAYEQYF. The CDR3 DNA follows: TGTGCCAGCAGTTTGACCCCGGGACAGGCCTACGAGCAGTACTTC.

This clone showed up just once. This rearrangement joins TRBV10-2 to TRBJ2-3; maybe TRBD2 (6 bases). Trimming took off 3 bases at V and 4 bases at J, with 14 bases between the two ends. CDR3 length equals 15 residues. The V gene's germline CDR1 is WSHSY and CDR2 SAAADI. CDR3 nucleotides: TGCGCCAGCAGTGACCCCGGAGGGTATCCAGATACGCAGTATTTT. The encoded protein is CASSDPGGYPDTQYF.

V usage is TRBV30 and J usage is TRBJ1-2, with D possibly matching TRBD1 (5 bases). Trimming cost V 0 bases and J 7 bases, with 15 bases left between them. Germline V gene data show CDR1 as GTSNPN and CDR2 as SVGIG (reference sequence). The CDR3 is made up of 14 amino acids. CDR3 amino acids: CAWSVLGRGGGYTF. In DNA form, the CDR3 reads TGTGCCTGGAGTGTACTGGGGAGGGGAGGTGGCTACACCTTC.

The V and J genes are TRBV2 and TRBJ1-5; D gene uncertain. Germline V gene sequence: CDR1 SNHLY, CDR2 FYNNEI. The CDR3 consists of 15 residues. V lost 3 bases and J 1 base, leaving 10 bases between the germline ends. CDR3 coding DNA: TGTGCCAGCAGTGATGAACAGATGAGCAATCAGCCCCAGCATTTT. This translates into CASSDEQMSNQPQHF.

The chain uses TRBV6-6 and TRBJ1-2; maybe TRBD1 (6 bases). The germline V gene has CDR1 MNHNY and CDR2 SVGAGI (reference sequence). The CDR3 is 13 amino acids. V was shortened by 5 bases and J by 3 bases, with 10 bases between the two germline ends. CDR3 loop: CASSTGRDYGYTF. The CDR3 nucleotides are TGTGCCAGCAGTACAGGGAGGGACTATGGCTACACCTTC.